The subject of this entry is one T cell receptor beta chain. Measured with immunoSEQ multiplex PCR; TCRdb has only the in-frame clones, and not every one. The sample consists of about 260,000 clones, 88% of them appearing once. The data were taken from a study of blood T cell repertoires in COVID-19. The sequenced material came from peripheral blood. This clonotype was sampled from a human donor in a cohort sampled during active COVID-19.

CDR3 DNA: TGCAGCGTTGAGGCCCCGGGAGGGAGAGGCTACACCTTC. Amino acids: CSVEAPGGRGYTF. The chain combines TRBV29-1 with TRBJ1-2; D gene uncertain. Germline CDR1 is SQVTM and CDR2 is ANQGSEA. This CDR3 is 13 amino acids long. V was clipped by 3 bases and J by 8 bases, with 16 bases between them.